The rows below give T cell receptor beta chains drawn from one sample of a study of blood T cell repertoires in COVID-19. The method was immunoSEQ multiplex PCR; TCRdb's version includes in-frame clones alone and lacks a portion of them. The table has about 180,000 clones, approximately 86% seen once. The sequencing sample was made of peripheral blood. The receptors were sampled from a man aged 55 to 70 with COVID-19, enrolled during active disease. Each CDR3 is given with its conserved first and last residue. The D gene is left open where the match is weak. Not all rows give a size; the values are once, few, many and, for expanded clones, a class.

- | - | TRBJ1-3 | TRBV7-9 | 14 | TGTGCCAGCAGCTCCGGGGGGACTGGAAACACCATATATTTT | CASSSGGTGNTIYF
- | - | TRBJ1-5 | TRBV7-2 | 15 | TGTGCCAGCAGCTTCAGTTTGACAGACAATCAGCCCCAGCATTTT | CASSFSLTDNQPQHF
- | TRBD1 | TRBJ2-7 | TRBV28 | 13 | TGTGCCAGCAGGGGACAGGGGGCCCACGAGCAGTACTTC | CASRGQGAHEQYF
- | - | TRBJ1-6 | TRBV20-1 | 15 | TGCAGTGCTAGTATTGGCCGACAGCCTAATTCACCCCTCCACTTT | CSASIGRQPNSPLHF
- | TRBD1 | TRBJ1-2 | TRBV24-1 | 17 | TGTGCCACCAGTGGTTGGTCCCGGACAGGGCATAACTATGGCTACACCTTC | CATSGWSRTGHNYGYTF
- | TRBD2 | TRBJ2-4 | TRBV7-2 | 17 | TGTGCCAGCAGCTTAGCGGCTAGCGGGGGGGCCAAAAACATTCAGTACTTC | CASSLAASGGAKNIQYF
- | - | TRBJ2-6 | TRBV5-8 | 15 | TGTGCCAGCAGCTTGTTGGGCTCAGGGGCCAACGTCCTGACTTTC | CASSLLGSGANVLTF
few | - | TRBJ1-1 | TRBV14 | 15 | TGTGCCAGCAGCCCCCTTCCTACGATAACCACTGAAGCTTTCTTT | CASSPLPTITTEAFF
- | - | TRBJ2-7 | TRBV6-5 | 13 | TGTGCCAGCAGTTACGGAGTTTCCTACGAGCAGTACTTC | CASSYGVSYEQYF
- | - | TRBJ2-7 | TRBV7-2 | 13 | TGTGCCAGCAGCTTTGTAGCGGCCTACGAGCAGTACTTC | CASSFVAAYEQYF
- | - | TRBJ2-5 | TRBV2 | 14 | TGTGCCAGCGCCCCCAGACAGTTTCAAGAGACCCAGTACTTC | CASAPRQFQETQYF
- | TRBD2 | TRBJ2-3 | TRBV27 | 15 | TGTGCCAGCAGTACTCGACTAGCCGGCACAGATACGCAGTATTTT | CASSTRLAGTDTQYF
- | TRBD1 | TRBJ2-3 | TRBV3-1/TRBV3-2 | 15 | TGTGCCAGCAGCCAGGACAGGGTCATCGCAGATACGCAGTATTTT | CASSQDRVIADTQYF
- | TRBD2 | TRBJ2-3 | TRBV5-1 | 18 | TGCGCCAGCAGCTTGGTTACTAGCGGGGGCGTGGGCACAGATACGCAGTATTTT | CASSLVTSGGVGTDTQYF
- | TRBD1 | TRBJ1-6 | TRBV2 | 14 | TGTGCCAGCAGGTCGACAGGGAATAATTCACCCCTCCACTTT | CASRSTGNNSPLHF
- | - | TRBJ2-2 | TRBV18 | 19 | TGTGCCAGCTCCCCTGGATGGTTTGTGGCAGGGATGAACACCGGGGAGCTGTTTTTT | CASSPGWFVAGMNTGELFF
- | - | TRBJ1-5 | TRBV21-1 | 14 | TGTGCCAGCTCCCAAGGACAGATCAATCAGCCCCAGCATTTT | CASSQGQINQPQHF
- | - | TRBJ1-6 | TRBV27 | 17 | TGTGCCAGCAGTTTATCGGGGGGGGCGACCTATAATTCACCCCTCCACTTT | CASSLSGGATYNSPLHF
- | TRBD2 | TRBJ2-1 | TRBV4-3 | 15 | TGCGCCAGCAGCACAACTAGCGGGACCTACAATGAGCAGTTCTTC | CASSTTSGTYNEQFF
- | TRBD1 | TRBJ2-1 | TRBV5-6 | 16 | TGTGCCAGCAGCTTCAGAGGGACAGGTCCCTACAATGAGCAGTTCTTC | CASSFRGTGPYNEQFF
- | TRBD1 | TRBJ1-2 | TRBV25-1 | 13 | TGTGCCAGCACGATCTACAGGGGAAACGGCTACACCTTC | CASTIYRGNGYTF
few | - | TRBJ2-7 | TRBV7-2 | 15 | TGTGCCAGCAGCACCGGGGGATTACTTTCCTACGAGCAGTACTTC | CASSTGGLLSYEQYF
- | TRBD1 | TRBJ1-2 | TRBV6-5 | 14 | TGTGCCAGCAGTATACAGGGGGCGGGGGTTGGCTACACCTTC | CASSIQGAGVGYTF
- | - | TRBJ1-2 | TRBV28 | 14 | TGTGCCAGCAGTTTATGGCAGGGGACCTATGGCTACACCTTC | CASSLWQGTYGYTF
- | TRBD1 | TRBJ1-4 | TRBV6-6 | 17 | TGTGCCAGCAGTCGAACCAGGACAGGGCCAACTAATGAAAAACTGTTTTTT | CASSRTRTGPTNEKLFF
- | - | TRBJ2-2 | TRBV11-3 | 13 | TGTGCCAGCAAAGAGACGGGTACCGGGGAGCTGTTTTTT | CASKETGTGELFF
- | TRBD1 | TRBJ2-7 | TRBV27 | 14 | TGTGCCAGCAGTCCCCCCGGGACAGCCTACGAGCAGTACTTC | CASSPPGTAYEQYF
- | - | TRBJ1-3 | TRBV10-1 | 18 | TGCGCCAGCCCCAAGACGGACCTTGGACTATATTCTGGAAACACCATATATTTT | CASPKTDLGLYSGNTIYF
- | - | TRBJ2-5 | TRBV28 | 14 | TGTGCCAGCAGTACAGCCAGGATACAAGAGACCCAGTACTTC | CASSTARIQETQYF
- | TRBD1 | TRBJ2-7 | TRBV6-5 | 14 | TGTGCCAGCAGCGTACAGGGGGCTGCCTACGAGCAGTACTTC | CASSVQGAAYEQYF
few | - | TRBJ2-3 | TRBV15 | 12 | TGTGCCACCAGCAGGGCCACAGATACGCAGTATTTT | CATSRATDTQYF
once | - | TRBJ1-2 | TRBV7-8 | 14 | TGTGCCAGCAGCCATACGGACAGATACTATGGCTACACCTTC | CASSHTDRYYGYTF
- | TRBD1 | TRBJ1-2 | TRBV25-1 | 13 | TGTGCCAGCGCCCGGACAGGAGTCTATGGCTACACCTTC | CASARTGVYGYTF
- | TRBD1 | TRBJ2-5 | TRBV29-1 | 12 | TGCAGCGTTGAAGGACAGGGGGAGTCCCAGTACTTC | CSVEGQGESQYF
- | - | TRBJ2-7 | TRBV6-2/TRBV6-3 | 12 | TGTGCCAGCAGCGGACAGTCCTACGAGCAGTACTTC | CASSGQSYEQYF
- | TRBD1 | TRBJ1-4 | TRBV19 | 14 | TGTGCCAGTAGTATGAGACAGGGTGGCGAAAAACTGTTTTTT | CASSMRQGGEKLFF
- | - | TRBJ1-2 | TRBV28 | 11 | TGTGCCACCCGGGGATACTATGGCTACACCTTC | CATRGYYGYTF
- | - | TRBJ1-3 | TRBV7-7 | 15 | TGTGCTAGCAGCTTGGGCCTCGGCTCTGGAAACACCATATATTTT | CASSLGLGSGNTIYF
- | - | TRBJ2-1 | TRBV5-4 | 16 | TGTGCCAGCAGCCGCGGTGGGTCGCAACTCTACAATGAGCAGTTCTTC | CASSRGGSQLYNEQFF
- | TRBD1 | TRBJ1-1 | TRBV3-1/TRBV3-2 | 15 | TGTGCCAGCAGCCCTTTCGGACAGGGAGGCACTGAAGCTTTCTTT | CASSPFGQGGTEAFF
- | - | TRBJ2-6 | TRBV6-5 | 15 | TGTGCCAGCAGCCGTACATCTCCCGGGGCCAACGTCCTGACTTTC | CASSRTSPGANVLTF
- | - | TRBJ2-5 | TRBV7-2 | 12 | TGTGCCAGTCGAGGGGGTCAGGAGACCCAGTACTTC | CASRGGQETQYF
- | - | TRBJ1-5 | TRBV4-3 | 16 | TGCGCCAGCAGCCAAGATGGGCAGGGGAGCAATCAGCCCCAGCATTTT | CASSQDGQGSNQPQHF
- | - | TRBJ2-5 | TRBV5-1 | 12 | TGCGCCAGCAGCTTGAAGCCTGAGACCCAGTACTTC | CASSLKPETQYF
- | - | TRBJ1-3 | TRBV6-5 | 13 | TGTGCCAGCAGAAGGACGGGGGGAAACACCATATATTTT | CASRRTGGNTIYF
once | - | TRBJ2-1 | TRBV19 | 13 | TGTGCCAGTAGCCTTGGACTATCGGATGAGCAGTTCTTC | CASSLGLSDEQFF
- | - | TRBJ2-7 | TRBV7-2 | 15 | TGTGCCAGCAGCTCTAGCTACCTTAGCTCCTACGAGCAGTACTTC | CASSSSYLSSYEQYF
- | - | TRBJ2-2 | TRBV19 | 14 | TGTGCCAGTAGTACTGAGCCCTTATTCGGGGAGCTGTTTTTT | CASSTEPLFGELFF
- | TRBD2 | TRBJ2-1 | TRBV15 | 14 | TGTGCCACCAGCAGAGATCTGGGGGGGAGTGAGCAGTTCTTC | CATSRDLGGSEQFF
- | - | TRBJ2-5 | TRBV7-2 | 14 | TGTGCCAGCAACAGACCAGGGTCCCAAGAGACCCAGTACTTC | CASNRPGSQETQYF
- | TRBD1 | TRBJ1-2 | TRBV4-3 | 18 | TGCGCCAGCAGCCCTAAACCATACCAACAGGGGCCAGAGGTTGGCTACACCTTC | CASSPKPYQQGPEVGYTF
few | TRBD1 | TRBJ2-7 | TRBV28 | 13 | TGTGCCAGCCGTAGGACAGGGTCGGACGAGCAGTACTTC | CASRRTGSDEQYF
once | TRBD2 | TRBJ2-7 | TRBV7-2 | 18 | TGTGCCAGCAGCCCAAGCGGGCTAGCGGGAGGTGGGGTCCACGAGCAGTACTTC | CASSPSGLAGGGVHEQYF
- | - | TRBJ2-7 | TRBV6-5 | 13 | TGTGCCAGCAGTTACGGCAGGGCTAGGGAGCAGTACTTC | CASSYGRAREQYF
- | TRBD1 | TRBJ2-7 | TRBV7-9 | 14 | TGTGCCAGCAGACGCGCCGGGACAGGGAACGAGCAGTACTTC | CASRRAGTGNEQYF
- | - | TRBJ2-1 | TRBV6-6 | 16 | TGTGCCAGCAGTTATCCCGACAGGAGAGTCTACAATGAGCAGTTCTTC | CASSYPDRRVYNEQFF